This T cell receptor beta chain was identified in a study of identical twins. Whole-study results and caveats: Out-of-frame alpha sequences common to twins exhibited an excess of low generation probability. Instead of following the same donors, the conclusions were based on cross-sectional statistical analysis.

Healthy Caucasian donors formed the entire cohort. A universal primer site was created by template switching, with the cDNA bearing unique molecular identifiers. TCRdb fed the 5' RACE reads into MiXCR, producing one record per CDR3 protein. Of about 890,000 distinct CDR3 sequences in the sample, roughly an eighth were seen once. Germline CDR1 reads DFQATT; CDR2 reads SNEGSKA (reference sequence). V was pared by 3 bases and J by 8 bases, with 17 bases between. The CDR3 spans 14 residues. Turning to this clonotype: Its specificity is not known.

Separately, the same data were catalogued under a study of yellow fever vaccine responses in identical twins.

The sequenced sample was PBMCs. The TCR sequence derives from a young woman in good health. The chain has TRBV20-1 and TRBJ2-4; D may match TRBD1 or TRBD2 (5 bases each). The CDR3 region is CSASSSARGDIQYF. CDR3 in DNA: TGCAGTGCTAGCAGTAGCGCGCGAGGGGACATTCAGTACTTC.